This TCR beta chain was sequenced in a study of CXCR3-negative and CXCR3-positive naive CD8 T cells. Preparation of TRB cDNA libraries relied on 5' RACE carrying UMI labels. Using the 5' RACE reads, TCRdb records one entry per CDR3 protein without DNA. The sample table includes 70,000 to 95,000 distinct CDR3 sequences. This CDR3 contains 13 residues. Germline loops: CDR1 SEHNR, CDR2 FQNEAQ (reference sequence). The chain is built from TRBV7-9 and TRBJ1-1. The TCR comes from a human donor in good health. Some clones in this sample may be carry-over from other donors' samples. The sequenced material came from naive CXCR3- CD8+ T cells from blood. Stated subset: CD45RO-CCR7+CD27+CD95- naive CD8+ T cells lacking CXCR3 (TNR3-). The CDR3 region is CASTGGVNTEAFF.